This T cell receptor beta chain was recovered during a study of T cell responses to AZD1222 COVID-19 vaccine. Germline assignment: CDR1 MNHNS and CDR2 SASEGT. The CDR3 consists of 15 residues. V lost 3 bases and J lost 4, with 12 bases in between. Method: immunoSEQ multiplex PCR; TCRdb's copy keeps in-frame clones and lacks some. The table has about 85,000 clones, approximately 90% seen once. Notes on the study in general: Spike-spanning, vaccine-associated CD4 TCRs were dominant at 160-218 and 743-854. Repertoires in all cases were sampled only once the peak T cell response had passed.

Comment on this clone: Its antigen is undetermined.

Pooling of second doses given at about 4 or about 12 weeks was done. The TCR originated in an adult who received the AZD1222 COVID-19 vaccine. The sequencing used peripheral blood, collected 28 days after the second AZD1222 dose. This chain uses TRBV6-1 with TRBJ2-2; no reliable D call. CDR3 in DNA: TGTGCCAGCAGTGACCGGGTCCCTGCCACCGGGGAGCTGTTTTTT. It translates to CASSDRVPATGELFF.